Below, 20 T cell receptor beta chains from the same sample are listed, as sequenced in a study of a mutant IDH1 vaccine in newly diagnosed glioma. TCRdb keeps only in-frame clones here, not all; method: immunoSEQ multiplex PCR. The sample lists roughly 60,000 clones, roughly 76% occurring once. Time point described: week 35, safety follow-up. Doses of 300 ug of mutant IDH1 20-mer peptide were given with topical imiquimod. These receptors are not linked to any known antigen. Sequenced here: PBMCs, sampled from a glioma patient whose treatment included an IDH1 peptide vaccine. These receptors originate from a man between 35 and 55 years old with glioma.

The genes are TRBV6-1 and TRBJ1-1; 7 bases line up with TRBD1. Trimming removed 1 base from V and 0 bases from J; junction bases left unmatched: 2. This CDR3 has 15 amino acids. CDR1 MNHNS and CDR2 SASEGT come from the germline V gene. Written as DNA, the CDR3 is TGTGCCAGCAGTGAAGGGACAGGCATGAACACTGAAGCTTTCTTT. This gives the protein CASSEGTGMNTEAFF.

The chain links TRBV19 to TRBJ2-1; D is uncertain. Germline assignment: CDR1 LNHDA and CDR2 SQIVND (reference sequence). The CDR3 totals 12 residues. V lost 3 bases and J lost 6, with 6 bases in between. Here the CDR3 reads CASSMASNEQFF. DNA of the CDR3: TGTGCCAGTAGTATGGCCAGCAATGAGCAGTTCTTC.

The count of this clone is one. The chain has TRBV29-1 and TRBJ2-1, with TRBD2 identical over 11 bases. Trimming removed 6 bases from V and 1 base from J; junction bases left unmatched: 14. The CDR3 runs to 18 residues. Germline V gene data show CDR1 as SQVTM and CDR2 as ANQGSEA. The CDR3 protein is CSVRDQQGLAGSYNEQFF. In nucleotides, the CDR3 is TGCAGCGTCCGGGACCAACAAGGACTAGCGGGTTCCTACAATGAGCAGTTCTTC.

The CDR3 DNA reads TGTGCCAGCAGCCCCCGGGGTGCGGGAGGAACAGATACGCAGTATTTT. Its protein is CASSPRGAGGTDTQYF. The rearrangement links TRBV11-2 to TRBJ2-3, with 8 bases aligning to TRBD2. Germline-derived CDR1 and CDR2 are SGHAT and FQNNGV. The junction had 10 bases not matched to a gene; V was cut back by 5 bases and J by 3 bases. The CDR3 consists of 16 residues.

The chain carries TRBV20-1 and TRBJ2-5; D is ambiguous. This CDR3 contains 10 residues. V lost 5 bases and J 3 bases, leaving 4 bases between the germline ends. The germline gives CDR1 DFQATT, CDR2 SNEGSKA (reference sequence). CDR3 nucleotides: TGCAGTGCTGGCGAAGAGACCCAGTACTTC. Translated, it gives CSAGEETQYF.

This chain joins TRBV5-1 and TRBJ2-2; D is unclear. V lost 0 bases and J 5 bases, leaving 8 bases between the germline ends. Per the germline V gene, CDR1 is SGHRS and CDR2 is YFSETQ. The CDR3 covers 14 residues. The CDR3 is CASSLELGTGELFF. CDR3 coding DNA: TGCGCCAGCAGCTTGGAATTGGGGACCGGGGAGCTGTTTTTT.

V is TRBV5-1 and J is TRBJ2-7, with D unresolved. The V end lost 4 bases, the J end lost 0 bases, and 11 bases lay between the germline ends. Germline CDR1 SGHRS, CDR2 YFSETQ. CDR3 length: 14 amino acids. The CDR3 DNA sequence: TGCGCCAGCAGCGTGGACGGGTACTCCTACGAGCAGTACTTC. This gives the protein CASSVDGYSYEQYF.

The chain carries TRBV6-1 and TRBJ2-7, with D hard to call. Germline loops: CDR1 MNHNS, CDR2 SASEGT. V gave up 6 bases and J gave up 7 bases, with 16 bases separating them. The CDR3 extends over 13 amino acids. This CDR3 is CASSVEIGLEQYF. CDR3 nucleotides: TGTGCCAGCAGCGTGGAAATAGGCTTGGAGCAGTACTTC.

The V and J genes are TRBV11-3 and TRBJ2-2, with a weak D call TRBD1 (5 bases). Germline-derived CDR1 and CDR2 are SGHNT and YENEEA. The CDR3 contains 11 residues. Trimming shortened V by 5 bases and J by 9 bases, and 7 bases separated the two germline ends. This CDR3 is CASSKDRELFF. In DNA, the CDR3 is TGTGCCAGCAGCAAGGACAGGGAGCTGTTTTTT.

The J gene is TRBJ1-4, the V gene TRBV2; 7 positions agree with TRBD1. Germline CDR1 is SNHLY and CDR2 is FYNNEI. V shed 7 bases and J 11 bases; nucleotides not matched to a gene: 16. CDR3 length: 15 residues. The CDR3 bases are TGTGCCAGCATGTCAGGACAGGCCGGCATGGGGAAACTGTTTTTT. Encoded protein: CASMSGQAGMGKLFF.

CDR3: CASSLTSGGARNEQFF. CDR3 DNA sequence: TGTGCCAGCAGCTTGACTAGCGGGGGGGCCCGAAATGAGCAGTTCTTC. The chain has TRBV7-9 and TRBJ2-1; 14 positions match TRBD2. CDR1 SEHNR and CDR2 FQNEAQ come from the germline V gene (reference sequence). The CDR3 has 16 amino acids. The trim removed 3 bases at V and 7 bases at J, leaving 5 bases unmatched.

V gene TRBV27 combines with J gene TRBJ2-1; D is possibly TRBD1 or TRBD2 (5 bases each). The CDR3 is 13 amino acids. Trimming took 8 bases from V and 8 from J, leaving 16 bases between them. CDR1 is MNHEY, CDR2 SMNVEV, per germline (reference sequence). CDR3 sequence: CASRGGDGDEQFF. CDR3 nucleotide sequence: TGTGCCAGCCGGGGCGGAGATGGGGATGAGCAGTTCTTC.

CDR3: CAWSVFPVNGYTF. As DNA, the CDR3 is TGTGCCTGGAGTGTATTCCCGGTAAATGGCTACACCTTC. This chain connects TRBV30 to TRBJ1-2, with D unresolved. The CDR3 has 13 amino acids. Germline CDR1 and CDR2: GTSNPN and SVGIG (reference sequence). V shed 0 bases and J shed 6 bases, with 11 bases lying between them.

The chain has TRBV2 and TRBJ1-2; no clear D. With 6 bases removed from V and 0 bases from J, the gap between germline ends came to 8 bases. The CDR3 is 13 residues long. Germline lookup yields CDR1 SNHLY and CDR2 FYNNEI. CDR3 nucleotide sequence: TGTGCCAGCAGCCCTACAACTAACTATGGCTACACCTTC. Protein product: CASSPTTNYGYTF.

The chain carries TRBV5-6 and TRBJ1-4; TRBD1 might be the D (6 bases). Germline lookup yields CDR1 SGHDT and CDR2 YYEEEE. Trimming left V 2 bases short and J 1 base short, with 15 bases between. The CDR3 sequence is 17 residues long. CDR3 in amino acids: CASSLVPGHRTNEKLFF. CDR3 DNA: TGTGCCAGCAGCTTAGTCCCGGGACACCGAACTAATGAAAAACTGTTTTTT.

This chain's CDR3 is CASSRGTGVHTGELFF. The CDR3 DNA sequence: TGTGCCAGCTCACGCGGGACAGGGGTACACACCGGGGAGCTGTTTTTT. The chain combines TRBV18 with TRBJ2-2, with 10 bases that match TRBD1. The CDR3 length is 16 residues. Looked up from germline, CDR1 is KGHSH and CDR2 is LQKENI. J lost 3 bases, V lost 4 bases, and 5 bases had no gene match.

CDR3 sequence reads: CASSLRGLNQPQHF. CDR3 in DNA: TGTGCCAGCAGTTTAAGGGGCCTCAATCAGCCCCAGCATTTT. The chain links TRBV27 to TRBJ1-5, with TRBD1 as a possible D gene (5 bases). V was clipped by 2 bases and J by 3 bases, with 8 bases between them. Per germline, CDR1 MNHEY and CDR2 SMNVEV (reference sequence). This CDR3 has 14 amino acids.

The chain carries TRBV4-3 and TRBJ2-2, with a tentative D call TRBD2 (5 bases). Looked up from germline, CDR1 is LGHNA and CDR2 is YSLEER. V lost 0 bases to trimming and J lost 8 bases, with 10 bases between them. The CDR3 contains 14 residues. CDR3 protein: CASSQEWEKGELFF. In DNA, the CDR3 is TGCGCCAGCAGCCAAGAGTGGGAGAAGGGGGAGCTGTTTTTT.

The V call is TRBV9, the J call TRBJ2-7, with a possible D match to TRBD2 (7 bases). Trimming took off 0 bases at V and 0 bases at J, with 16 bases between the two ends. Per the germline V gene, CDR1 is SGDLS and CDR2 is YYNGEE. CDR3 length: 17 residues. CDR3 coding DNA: TGTGCCAGCAGCGTAGGAGGAGGGGGGGACCACTCCTACGAGCAGTACTTC. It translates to CASSVGGGGDHSYEQYF.

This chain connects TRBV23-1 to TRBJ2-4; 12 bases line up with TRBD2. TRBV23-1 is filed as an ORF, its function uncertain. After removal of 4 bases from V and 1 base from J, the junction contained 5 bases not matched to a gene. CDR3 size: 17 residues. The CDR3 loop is CASSPTLAGGAKNIQYF. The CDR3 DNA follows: TGCGCCAGCAGTCCCACTCTAGCGGGAGGGGCCAAAAACATTCAGTACTTC.